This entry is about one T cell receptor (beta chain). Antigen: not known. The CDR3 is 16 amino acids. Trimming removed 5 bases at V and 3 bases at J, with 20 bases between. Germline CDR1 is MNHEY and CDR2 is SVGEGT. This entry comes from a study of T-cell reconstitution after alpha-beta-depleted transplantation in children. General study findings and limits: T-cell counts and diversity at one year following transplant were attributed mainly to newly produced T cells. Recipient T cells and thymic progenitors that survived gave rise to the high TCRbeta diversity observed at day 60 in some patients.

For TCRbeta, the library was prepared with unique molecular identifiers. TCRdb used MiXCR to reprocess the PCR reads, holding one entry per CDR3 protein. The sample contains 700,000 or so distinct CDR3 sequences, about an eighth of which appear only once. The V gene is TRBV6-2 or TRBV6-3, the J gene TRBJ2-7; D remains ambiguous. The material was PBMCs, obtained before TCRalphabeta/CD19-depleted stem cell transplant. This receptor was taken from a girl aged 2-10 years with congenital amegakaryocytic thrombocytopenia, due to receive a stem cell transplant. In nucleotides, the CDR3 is TGTGCCAGCAGTCTGTTTCCCCCCCGCAGGAGCTACGAGCAGTACTTC. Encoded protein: CASSLFPPRRSYEQYF.